Sequencing of this T cell receptor (beta chain) was carried out in a study of identical twins. Study-wide points: In beta out-of-frame sequences, the excess sharing between twins was weaker. Some out-of-frame alpha sequences were shared by twins, and these showed excess low generation probability. Conclusions were based on cross-sectional statistical analysis, without following the same donors.

TCRdb called the 5' RACE reads again in MiXCR, with one record for every CDR3 protein. The table records about 450,000 distinct CDR3 sequences, approximately 17% of them present only once. This CDR3 contains 15 residues. V gave up 0 bases and J gave up 6 bases; unmatched junction bases: 4. Germline CDR1 SGDLS, CDR2 YYNGEE. This clonotype was observed at least ten times. Its antigen is unidentified. The TCR originated in a man aged 45 to 65 in good health. The chain links TRBV9 to TRBJ2-1, with 9 bases identical to TRBD2. The sequencing sample was made of naive T cells sorted from blood. CDR3 nucleotide sequence: TGTGCCAGCAGCGTAGGGTCTAGCGGGATCAATGAGCAGTTCTTC. It codes for CASSVGSSGINEQFF.